This T cell receptor beta chain was recovered during a study of shared clonotypes between healthy human individuals. Study-wide context: There were three CD4 naive, three CD4 memory, two CD8 naive and one CD8 memory plates per donor. Study-wide points: Naive subsets tended to show greater estimated richness than memory subsets. Sampling was confined to blood; repertoires within tissues likely differ. Compared with clonotypes that all four donors shared, non-shared clonotypes had lower generation probabilities.

The method was immunoSEQ multiplex PCR; TCRdb's version includes in-frame clones alone and lacks a portion of them. The sample lists about 2.2 million clones; more than 85% were seen once. For this clone: The antigen remains unidentified.

The V gene's germline CDR1 is MNHEY and CDR2 SMNVEV (reference sequence). V lost 7 bases and J 5 bases, leaving 15 bases between the germline ends. This CDR3 contains 13 residues. Naive CD8 isolation took CD45RO-negative cells positively selected for CCR7 and excluded terminally differentiated effector memory CD45RA+ cells. Sequencing input: naive CD8+ T cells from PBMCs. This sequence was found in a man aged 18 to 30 in good health. Some clones in this sample may be carry-over from other donors' samples. This chain connects TRBV27 to TRBJ2-7, with D tentatively TRBD1 (6 bases). The CDR3 DNA follows: TGTGCCAGCACCGGAACAGGGTCGCACGAGCAGTACTTC. Translation: CASTGTGSHEQYF.